Listed here is a single T cell receptor beta chain. The germline V gene has CDR1 SGHNT and CDR2 YYREEE (reference sequence). Trimming removed 3 bases from V and 4 bases from J, with 14 bases in between. This CDR3 has 14 residues. Every PCR was spiked with synthetic TCR analog templates. Using immunoSEQ multiplex PCR, the repertoire was profiled, and TCRdb retains in-frame clones only, with some absent. Found here are some 100,000 clones, about 90% of them singletons; the top ten hold 0.8% to 1%. This entry comes from a study of PD-L1 blockade in urothelial cancer. About the research overall: Patients took up atezolizumab at some point between 2013 and 2014 at 1,200 mg intravenously every 3 weeks. Each blood sample yielded a median of about 130,000 T cells.

The V call is TRBV5-4, the J call TRBJ2-7; maybe TRBD1 (6 bases). This receptor was taken from a woman aged 80 or older with urothelial cancer. The source was PBMCs, collected around atezolizumab (anti-PD-L1) treatment. CDR3 protein: CASSSSGTRYEQYF. The CDR3 coding sequence is TGTGCCAGCAGCTCCTCCGGGACACGATACGAGCAGTACTTC.